The present TCR beta chain was sequenced within a study of T cells in Graves' hyperthyroidism and ophthalmopathy. The wider study: Peripheral blood sampling occurred at initial diagnosis, before any treatment.

As concerns this clonotype: Its antigen remains unknown.

The investigators amplified TCR beta CDR3 regions from RNA transcripts. The TCR CDR3 was amplified in a first-round RT-PCR using the HTBI primer set. One entry per CDR3 protein, called by TCRdb with MiXCR from the multiplex PCR reads. This sample carries around 450,000 distinct CDR3 sequences, approximately 14% of them seen once, and the ten largest clones take roughly 7.4%. Exclusion followed for patients with uncontrolled infection, other autoimmune disease, pregnancy or lactation. PBMCs came from 9 to 10 ml fresh peripheral blood. V was pared by 5 bases and J by 3 bases, with 10 bases of the junction left unmatched. The CDR3 is 16 amino acids. Germline CDR1 is DFQATT and CDR2 is SNEGSKA (reference sequence). General study points: Expanded thyroid clonotypes (above 0.001) were mostly also found in blood.

The specimen sequenced was blood. The clonotype comes from a young woman with Graves' hyperthyroidism. This chain links TRBV20-1 with TRBJ1-2; 12 nucleotides agree with TRBD1. CDR3 protein: CSARTGTGGSDYGYTF. CDR3 nucleotide sequence: TGCAGTGCTCGAACCGGGACAGGGGGCTCCGACTATGGCTACACCTTC.